This T cell receptor (beta chain) was obtained from a study of regulatory T cells in long-lasting Graves disease. HTBI primers from iRepertoire and Arm-PCR of CDR3 regions yielded the TCR beta libraries. TCRdb recomputed calls from the multiplex PCR reads with MiXCR, one row per CDR3 protein. Found here are over 650,000 distinct CDR3 sequences, approximately 31% of them singletons; the top ten hold under 55%. This clonotype showed up just once. Antigen unknown. The V gene end was trimmed by 6 bases and the J gene end by 7 bases; junction bases not matched to a gene: 8. The CDR3 has 14 residues. CDR1 and CDR2 (germline): MGHRA, YSYEKL. Time point defined: persistent/refractory GD, antithyroid drugs over 5 years with positive TRAb. Making the TCR library involved RNA that had been extracted from PBMCs. Whole-study results and caveats: Compared with new cases, persistent Graves' patients showed reduced TCR diversity.

The sample consisted of peripheral blood mononuclear cells (PBMCs), taken when the disease was refractory, from a patient treated with antithyroid drugs. J is TRBJ1-2 and V is TRBV4-1, with 10 bases identical to TRBD1. The TCR comes from a female donor with Graves disease. The CDR3 region is CASRPGDRGSGYTF. The DNA for the CDR3 is TGCGCCAGCAGGCCAGGGGACAGGGGAAGTGGCTACACCTTC.